The 24 T cell receptor beta chains given below trace back to one sample, sequenced in a study of T cell responses to AZD1222 COVID-19 vaccine. Here immunoSEQ multiplex PCR was the method, and the copy in TCRdb shows in-frame clones only, minus some. The sample lists more than 75,000 clones; less than 95% were seen once. The sample was peripheral blood, taken 28 days after the second AZD1222 dose. These receptor sequences come from an adult who received the AZD1222 COVID-19 vaccine.

The V call is TRBV10-3, the J call TRBJ1-5; 9 bases map to TRBD1. Trimming cost V 4 bases and J 2 bases; bases outside gene matches: 12. Germline CDR1 and CDR2: ENHRY and SYGVKD. This CDR3 comprises 18 residues. The CDR3 nucleotides read TGTGCCATCAGTGCCTCAGTCCCGGGACAGGGAGGCAATCAGCCCCAGCATTTT. Residues: CAISASVPGQGGNQPQHF.

This sequence joins TRBV3-1 (or the pseudogene TRBV3-2) and TRBJ2-5, with TRBD1 matching over 7 bases. This CDR3 is built from 16 residues. Germline trimming cut 1 base from V and 2 bases from J; bases unmatched to any gene: 7. Germline assignment: CDR1 LGHDT and CDR2 YNNKEL (reference sequence). Written as DNA, the CDR3 is TGTGCCAGCAGCCAAGTGGGGACAGCGACTCAAGAGACCCAGTACTTC. This encodes CASSQVGTATQETQYF.

V gene TRBV7-3 combines with J gene TRBJ1-3; TRBD1 might be the D (5 bases). The V end was cut by 5 bases, the J end by 8 bases, with 16 bases between. Per the germline V gene, CDR1 is SGHTA and CDR2 is FQGTGA. CDR3 length: 14 amino acids. CDR3 nucleotide sequence: TGTGCCAGCAGCAAAGGGGTGGTCAGACACACCATATATTTT. The encoded protein is CASSKGVVRHTIYF.

This sequence joins TRBV18 and TRBJ1-2; the match to TRBD1 covers 9 bases. J gave up 8 bases and V 4 bases, and 8 bases lay outside the gene matches. The CDR3 is 14 amino acids. Germline V gene data show CDR1 as KGHSH and CDR2 as LQKENI. CDR3 nucleotides: TGTGCCAGCTCACAACAGGGGGCGCGTAAGGGCTACACCTTC. The encoded protein is CASSQQGARKGYTF.

The chain employs TRBV7-2 and TRBJ1-1; 12 bases line up with TRBD1. Per germline, CDR1 SGHTA and CDR2 FQGNSA. The CDR3 length is 15 residues. Trimming at V came to 5 bases and at J to 4 bases, leaving 5 bases not matched to a gene. The CDR3 nucleotides read TGTGCCAGCAGCCGGGACAGGGGGCGAGGCACTGAAGCTTTCTTT. Residues: CASSRDRGRGTEAFF. The complete variable domain, with remaining parts taken from reference TRBV7-2 and TRBJ1-1, reads GAGVSQSPSNKVTEKGKDVELRCDPISGHTALYWYRQSLGQGLEFLIYFQGNSAPDKSGLPSDRFSAERTGGSVSTLTIQRTQQEDSAVYLCASSRDRGRGTEAFFGQGTRLTVV.

The chain combines TRBV2 with TRBJ2-5, with D tentatively TRBD2 (8 bases). The germline V and J ends were trimmed by 6 bases and 5 bases, with 16 bases remaining between them. This CDR3 is built from 14 residues. The germline V gene encodes CDR1 SNHLY and CDR2 FYNNEI. CDR3 sequence reads: CASSPGRGHETQYF. The CDR3, as DNA: TGTGCCAGCAGCCCCGGGAGGGGGCATGAGACCCAGTACTTC.

The chain recombines TRBV11-3 with TRBJ2-1; 7 nucleotides agree with TRBD1. J was trimmed by 1 base and V by 6 bases; bases with no gene match: 6. Germline CDR1 reads SGHNT; CDR2 reads YENEEA. CDR3 length: 15 amino acids. The CDR3 DNA sequence: TGTGCCAGCAGTCCAAGGGGGCAATCCTACAATGAGCAGTTCTTC. Its protein is CASSPRGQSYNEQFF.

With regard to this clone: Other DNA sequences from this sample encode an identical CDR3 as well. This chain links TRBV3-1 (or the pseudogene TRBV3-2) with TRBJ2-5, with D hard to call. Trimming pared 2 bases from V and 4 bases from J, leaving 2 bases between. There are 11 residues in the CDR3. Per the germline V gene, CDR1 is LGHDT and CDR2 is YNNKEL (reference sequence). CDR3 coding DNA: TGTGCCAGCAGCCAACTAGAGACCCAGTACTTC. Translating it yields CASSQLETQYF.

This sequence joins TRBV7-2 and TRBJ1-5, with TRBD1 identical over 8 bases. Germline-derived CDR1 and CDR2 are SGHTA and FQGNSA. The CDR3 consists of 15 residues. Trimming at V came to 5 bases and at J to 3 bases, leaving 6 bases not matched to a gene. The CDR3 region has the DNA TGTGCCAGCAGCATCCGGACAGGGATCAATCAGCCCCAGCATTTT. It specifies CASSIRTGINQPQHF.

The J gene is TRBJ2-1, the V gene TRBV27; 10 bases are shared with TRBD2. Germline V CDR1 and CDR2: MNHEY, SMNVEV (reference sequence). Unmatched junction bases numbered 9, after V lost 2 bases and J lost 5 bases. CDR3 length: 17 amino acids. CDR3: CASSLEDLAGVHNEQFF. The CDR3 bases are TGTGCCAGCAGTTTAGAGGACCTAGCGGGAGTGCACAATGAGCAGTTCTTC.

The CDR3 DNA is TGTGCCAGCAGTGAGCGCGGGAGGGCGTCGGCGCAGTACTTC. Translated: CASSERGRASAQYF. The chain combines TRBV2 with TRBJ2-7; 9 bases match TRBD2. Germline-derived CDR1 and CDR2 are SNHLY and FYNNEI. The CDR3 totals 14 residues. Trimming at V came to 3 bases and at J to 9 bases, leaving 9 bases not matched to a gene.

This chain links TRBV10-1 with TRBJ2-7, with TRBD1 identical over 9 bases. Germline V gene sequence: CDR1 WNHNN, CDR2 SYGVQD (reference sequence). This CDR3 is 15 amino acids long. V lost 3 bases and J lost 5; bases outside the gene matches: 8. The CDR3 DNA reads as TGCGCCAGCAGTGACACTGAGGACAGGGGTGACGAGCAGTACTTC. This codes for CASSDTEDRGDEQYF.

CDR3 DNA sequence: TGTGCCAGCAGTGAAGTCGGGACAGGGTGGCCCTACGAGCAGTACTTC. Translating it yields CASSEVGTGWPYEQYF. The V call is TRBV6-1, the J call TRBJ2-7, with 9 nucleotides matching TRBD1. The V and J ends lost 1 base and 2 bases, in that order; junction bases with no gene match: 6. Germline lookup yields CDR1 MNHNS and CDR2 SASEGT. The CDR3 is made up of 16 amino acids.

This chain links TRBV28 with TRBJ2-7, with D tentatively TRBD1 (6 bases). V lost 5 bases to trimming and J lost 1 base, with 12 bases between them. Per germline, CDR1 MDHEN and CDR2 SYDVKM. CDR3 length: 14 residues. Here the CDR3 reads CASSARTGSYEQYF. The CDR3 bases are TGTGCCAGCAGTGCCCGTACAGGGTCCTACGAGCAGTACTTC.

CDR3 DNA: TGTGCCAGCAGCTTGGGAAAGGGCCCCTACGAGCAGTACTTC. It translates to CASSLGKGPYEQYF. The chain combines TRBV5-4 with TRBJ2-7, with D uncertain. Trimming took off 0 bases at V and 2 bases at J, with 9 bases between the two ends. CDR3 length equals 14 residues. Germline values: CDR1 SGHNT, CDR2 YYREEE (reference sequence).

This chain links TRBV28 with TRBJ2-1, with a tentative D call TRBD2 (6 bases). V lost 4 bases and J lost 8, with 18 bases in between. The germline V gene has CDR1 MDHEN and CDR2 SYDVKM. CDR3 length equals 15 residues. The CDR3 sequence: CASSSDIGGRDEQFF. The CDR3 bases are TGTGCCAGCAGTTCCGACATCGGGGGTAGGGATGAGCAGTTCTTC.

The V and J genes are TRBV3-1 (or the pseudogene TRBV3-2) and TRBJ2-7, with D unresolved. The CDR3 sequence is 15 residues long. The germline V gene encodes CDR1 LGHDT and CDR2 YNNKEL (reference sequence). Trimming removed 2 bases from V and 7 bases from J, with 18 bases in between. CDR3 region: CASSQLGGSRGEQYF. The DNA for the CDR3 is TGTGCCAGCAGCCAACTCGGCGGTTCCCGTGGAGAGCAGTACTTC.

V gene TRBV6-2 or TRBV6-3 combines with J gene TRBJ2-7, with TRBD2 as a possible D gene (6 bases). V shed 1 base and J shed 5 bases, with 9 bases lying between them. The CDR3 covers 13 residues. Germline V gene lookup returns CDR1 MNHEY and CDR2 SVGEGT. The CDR3 DNA follows: TGTGCCAGCAGTTACTACGGGAGCCACGAGCAGTACTTC. Residues: CASSYYGSHEQYF.

The chain couples TRBV2 to TRBJ2-2; 9 nucleotides match TRBD1. The CDR3 has 16 amino acids. Germline CDR1 reads SNHLY; CDR2 reads FYNNEI. The ends lost 5 bases at V and 7 bases at J; junction bases unmatched: 11. CDR3 nucleotide sequence: TGTGCCAGCAGTAGGGGACAGGGTAGTTATAGCGGGGAGCTGTTTTTT. This translates into CASSRGQGSYSGELFF.

This rearrangement joins TRBV30 to TRBJ1-1; D is undetermined. The CDR3 spans 14 residues. The germline V gene has CDR1 GTSNPN and CDR2 SVGIG (reference sequence). V shed 0 bases and J shed 5 bases, with 13 bases lying between them. The CDR3 DNA is TGTGCCTGGAGTGTGGTGGGGTTGGGGACTGAAGCTTTCTTT. Encoded protein: CAWSVVGLGTEAFF.

The chain combines TRBV29-1 with TRBJ2-1, with 7 nucleotides matching TRBD2. Germline V gene data show CDR1 as SQVTM and CDR2 as ANQGSEA. J lost 0 bases, V lost 0 bases, and 5 bases had no gene match. This CDR3 region has 16 residues. The chain's CDR3 is CSVEDVRTSSYNEQFF. CDR3 in DNA: TGCAGCGTTGAAGATGTGAGGACTAGCTCCTACAATGAGCAGTTCTTC.

This rearrangement joins TRBV27 to TRBJ2-1; 9 nucleotides agree with TRBD1. Trimming cost V 5 bases and J 8 bases; bases outside gene matches: 10. The CDR3 contains 15 residues. Germline V gives CDR1 MNHEY, CDR2 SMNVEV (reference sequence). This chain's CDR3 is CASSSRNRGPDEQFF. In DNA form, the CDR3 reads TGTGCCAGCAGTAGTCGGAACAGGGGGCCGGATGAGCAGTTCTTC.

The J gene is TRBJ1-4, the V gene TRBV18, with D perhaps TRBD1 (5 bases). Trimming pared 3 bases from V and 8 bases from J, leaving 10 bases between. There are 13 residues in the CDR3. Germline V gene sequence: CDR1 KGHSH, CDR2 LQKENI. In nucleotides, the CDR3 is TGTGCCAGCTCACCGACAGCACTAGAAAAACTGTTTTTT. It specifies CASSPTALEKLFF.

The V call is TRBV14, the J call TRBJ1-1; D gene unclear. Trimming took 2 bases from V and 2 from J, leaving 6 bases between them. Looked up from germline, CDR1 is SGHDN and CDR2 is FVKESK. The CDR3 spans 13 residues. CDR3 DNA: TGTGCCAGCAGCCAAAAGCTTAACACTGAAGCTTTCTTT. This gives the protein CASSQKLNTEAFF.